This TCR beta chain is drawn from a study of T cell repertoires in cytomegalovirus infection. For the study at large: In public TCR beta signatures, there were indications of both CMV infection and matching HLA type. General observations from the study: Pooled public TCR beta family frequency picked out CMV carriers with the relevant HLA. HLA-C-restricted CMV clonotypes gave the most frequent clonotype in two of eight donors.

In TCRdb, the reads were re-called with MiXCR into one record per CDR3 protein. This table has just under 550,000 distinct CDR3 sequences, more than 25% appearing once. Looked up from germline, CDR1 is DFQATT and CDR2 is SNEGSKA (reference sequence). This CDR3 has 16 residues. The V and J ends lost 5 bases and 2 bases, in that order; junction bases with no gene match: 10. About this clonotype itself: Its specificity is unknown.

This clonotype originated in a human donor in good health (CMV status not recorded). Some clones in this sample may be carry-over from other donors' samples. The V gene is TRBV20-1, the J gene TRBJ2-1, with 9 nucleotides matching TRBD1. The sample consisted of PBMCs. For the CDR3, the DNA is TGCAGTGCTCCCACTCCGGACAGGGGCCCCTACAATGAGCAGTTCTTC. It codes for CSAPTPDRGPYNEQFF.